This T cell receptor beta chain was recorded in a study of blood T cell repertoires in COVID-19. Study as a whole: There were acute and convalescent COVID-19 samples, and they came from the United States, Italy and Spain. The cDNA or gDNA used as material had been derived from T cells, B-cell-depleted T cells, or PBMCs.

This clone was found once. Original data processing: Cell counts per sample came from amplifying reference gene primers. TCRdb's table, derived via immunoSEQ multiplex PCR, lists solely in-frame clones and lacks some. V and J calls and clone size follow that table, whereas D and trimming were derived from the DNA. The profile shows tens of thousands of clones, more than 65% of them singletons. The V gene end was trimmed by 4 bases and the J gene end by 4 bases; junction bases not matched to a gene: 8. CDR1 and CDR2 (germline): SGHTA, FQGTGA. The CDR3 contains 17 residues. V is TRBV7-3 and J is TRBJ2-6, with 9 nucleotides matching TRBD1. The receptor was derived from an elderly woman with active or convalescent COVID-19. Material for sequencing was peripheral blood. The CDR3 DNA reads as TGTGCCAGCAGCTCCTTGGACAGGGGTTCGGGGGCCAACGTCCTGACTTTC. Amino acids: CASSSLDRGSGANVLTF.